This entry is about one T cell receptor beta chain. Which antigen it targets is not known. No base qualities exist here, and no much larger clone lies one base off it. The library was obtained by 5' RACE. The instrument given in TCRdb is Illumina HiSeq 2500. A second PCR of roughly 6 to 11 cycles was run with a J-beta primer mix and a sample-barcoded 5' primer. Each TCR beta cDNA molecule received a unique molecular identifier from a template-switch 5' adaptor carrying 12 random nucleotides. At least 2.5 million CDR3-containing paired-end reads were obtained from each sample. The Mint cDNA synthesis kit, primed by a TRBC-specific oligonucleotide, was used to synthesize first-strand cDNA from all RNA. After uracil-DNA glycosylase treatment, a first 18-cycle PCR used universal primers M1SS and BC2_uni_R on all cDNA. Per the original workflow: For normalization, 1 million high-quality reads, each with a distinct molecular identifier, were randomly selected from each sample. Reads with shared molecular identifiers were discarded instead of being binned into consensus sequences. MiTCR, with a Q25 quality threshold and the strictest error-elimination algorithm, was used for CDR3 identification, clonotype clustering and error correction. A nonparametric unseen species model with Euler transformation was used to estimate lower-bound total TCR beta diversity. TCRdb applied fastp at Q25 and MiXCR to the public reads, then kept only in-frame beta chains. Each entry merges the rows of one CDR3 protein and shows their most common DNA and genes. The V and J calls reflect TCRdb's pipeline rather than the authors' work. The sample table holds 1.5 million to 2 million distinct CDR3 sequences, of which roughly 27% were seen once. The top ten hold 7.7% of the sample.

The 35 to 40 donors, aged about 6 to 95 years, were systemically healthy Caucasian individuals from Russia. Around 9.7 milliliters of peripheral blood were collected from each donor into EDTA-treated Vacutainer tubes. Ficoll-Paque density-gradient centrifugation was used to isolate PBMCs, with at least 6.5 million per sample. Total RNA was extracted from PBMCs with Trizol reagent, with at least 5 micrograms obtained per sample. For every donor, an aliquot of PBMCs went through flow cytometry to measure the percentages of naive CD45RAhigh/CD27high T cells. The CDR3, from cysteine to phenylalanine, totals 15 residues. Just the 45-base CDR3 DNA is kept, in frame starting at base 1. Here V drops 5 bases and J drops 4 bases, and the junction holds 4 bases not matched to any gene. For CDR1 and CDR2, the germline V gene (reference sequence) lists DFQATT and SNEGSKA. The data stem from a study of blood T cells in healthy people across ages (dated by TCRdb to between 2015 and 2016). Regarding the study in general: In model experiments, template switching captured about one uniquely barcoded TCR beta cDNA molecule for every two T cells. The study measured age-related changes in TCR beta repertoire diversity using deep sequencing normalized with unique cDNA molecular identifiers. Donors were grouped into four age groups: young (average 16 years), middle-aged (39), aged (roughly 62) and long-lived (approximately 75). To avoid experimental bias, donors of different ages were randomly spread across the sequencing lanes. Using the same blood draw, the study looked at two additional independent replicas of 1 million unique cDNA reads for two donors, one aged 18 to 30 and the other aged 80 or older. General findings and caveats noted by the study authors: Because profiling used bulk unsorted PBMCs, naive and antigen-experienced compartments could not be compared conclusively. As age increased, observed TCR beta diversity per million T cells dropped in a roughly linear way, and a significant reduction was already evident by age about 40. Compared with the aged group, more naive CD4+ T cells, fewer expanded clones and increased TCR diversity were shown by the long-lived group, suggesting age selection. Observed TCR beta diversity correlated strongly with the percentage of naive T cells measured by flow cytometry. Estimates of total diversity based on one million sequenced T cells were regarded as lower bounds and as underestimates. Because the CMV infection status of the donors was unknown, age-related changes in expanded clonotypes may potentially have been confounded.

The chain couples TRBV20-1 to TRBJ2-3; 15 central bases correspond to TRBD2. The sequence was obtained from a woman aged 25 to 39 in good health. The sequencing sample was made of blood. In nucleotides, the sequence is TGCAGTGCTCATGGACTAGCGGGAGGGGCAGATACGCAGTATTTT. This encodes CSAHGLAGGADTQYF.